Below, one T cell receptor (beta chain) is given with its context. This entry is derived from a study of blood T cell repertoires in COVID-19. Study-level background: Donors in the United States, Italy and Spain gave samples during acute or convalescent COVID-19.

The method was immunoSEQ multiplex PCR; TCRdb's version includes in-frame clones alone and lacks a portion of them. The data hold 250,000 or so clones, with 84% observed a single time. CDR3 length: 13 residues. Germline CDR1 SQVTM, CDR2 ANQGSEA. The V and J ends lost 6 bases and 7 bases, in that order; junction bases with no gene match: 11. This receptor was identified in a man between 50 and 59 years old with acute or convalescent COVID-19. The chain couples TRBV29-1 to TRBJ1-1; TRBD1 agrees at 7 bases. The specimen sequenced was peripheral blood. The CDR3 DNA is TGCAGCGTCCACAGAGATGCAGGGGGTGAAGCTTTCTTT. Its protein is CSVHRDAGGEAFF. Looking up the rest from reference TRBV29-1 and TRBJ1-1 gives the full variable domain: SAVISQKPSRDICQRGTSLTIQCQVDSQVTMMFWYRQQPGQSLTLIATANQGSEATYESGFVIDKFPISRPNLTFSTLTVSNMSPEDSSIYLCSVHRDAGGEAFFGQGTRLTVV.